Shown below are 32 T cell receptor beta chains from a single sample sequenced in a study of shared clonotypes between healthy human individuals. Data came from immunoSEQ multiplex PCR; TCRdb stores just in-frame clones and leaves some out. The repertoire includes under 1,100,000 clones, about 74% of them detected once, and approximately 1.5% sits in the top ten. The specimen was memory CD4+ T cells sorted from blood. Stated subset: CD45RA-negative fraction. Source of these receptors: a man younger than 30 in good health.

The genes are TRBV7-2 and TRBJ2-7; TRBD2 aligns across 8 bases. This CDR3 has 15 amino acids. Germline V gives CDR1 SGHTA, CDR2 FQGNSA. Trimming cost V 1 base and J 3 bases; bases outside gene matches: 5. As DNA, the CDR3 is TGTGCCAGCAGCTTAGATGGCGGGGGGAACTACGAGCAGTACTTC. Translation: CASSLDGGGNYEQYF.

This clone was recorded a few times. This chain joins TRBV7-2 and TRBJ1-6; 7 bases are a match to TRBD1. Germline CDR1 is SGHTA and CDR2 is FQGNSA. The CDR3 extends over 15 amino acids. Losses at the gene ends were 2 bases for V and 6 bases for J; bases not matched to a gene: 4. In DNA, the CDR3 is TGTGCCAGCAGCTTAAGTACAGGGGCTAATTCACCCCTCCACTTT. Its protein is CASSLSTGANSPLHF.

The chain recombines TRBV6-5 with TRBJ2-1; D remains ambiguous. Germline CDR1 and CDR2: MNHEY and SVGAGI. This CDR3 spans 14 amino acids. The V gene lost 4 bases and the J gene lost 5 bases, with 12 bases spanning the gap. CDR3 in DNA: TGTGCCAGCAGTTGGGGTAGGTCGAACAATGAGCAGTTCTTC. Amino acid sequence: CASSWGRSNNEQFF.

This clone has just a few counts. The rearrangement joins TRBV7-9 to TRBJ1-3, with a weak D call TRBD1 (5 bases). V was trimmed by 6 bases and J by 3 bases, leaving 15 bases between them. The CDR3 is 15 amino acids. Germline values: CDR1 SEHNR, CDR2 FQNEAQ (reference sequence). The CDR3 here is CASSPQQVNGNTIYF. Written as DNA, the CDR3 is TGTGCCAGCAGTCCTCAACAGGTTAATGGAAACACCATATATTTT.

V and J are TRBV6-5 and TRBJ2-7; D not resolved. V was clipped by 7 bases and J by 0 bases, with 13 bases between them. Germline CDR1 MNHEY, CDR2 SVGAGI. This CDR3 has 14 residues. The CDR3: CASKKRGTSYEQYF. DNA of the CDR3: TGTGCCAGCAAAAAGCGCGGTACCTCCTACGAGCAGTACTTC.

This clone was counted only a few times. This chain connects TRBV30 to TRBJ1-4, with D uncertain. The CDR3 sequence is 12 residues long. Trimming removed 3 bases at V and 10 bases at J, with 12 bases between. CDR1 and CDR2 (germline): GTSNPN, SVGIG (reference sequence). CDR3 sequence: CAWSPATGKLFF. Here the CDR3 DNA reads TGTGCCTGGAGCCCAGCGACCGGAAAACTGTTTTTT. Based on the CDR3 plus reference TRBV30 and TRBJ1-4, the full variable domain is SQTIHQWPATLVQPVGSPLSLECTVEGTSNPNLYWYRQAAGRGLQLLFYSVGIGQISSEVPQNLSASRPQDRQFILSSKKLLLSDSGFYLCAWSPATGKLFFGSGTQLSVL.

As regards this clone: At one boundary the junction diverges from the germline segment, which might be a read error. The chain is built from TRBV7-7 and TRBJ2-1; either TRBD1 or TRBD2 may fit D (5 bases each). The length of the CDR3 is 13 residues. CDR1 and CDR2 from the germline V gene are SSHAT and FNYEAQ (reference sequence). The CDR3 is CASSWGTFDEQFF. The CDR3 DNA reads TGTGCTAGCAGCTGGGGGACCTTTGATGAGCAGTTCTTC.

As to this clone: The identical CDR3 is also encoded by other nucleotide sequences in the sample. V is TRBV9 and J is TRBJ2-5, with D tentatively TRBD2 (5 bases). Germline V CDR1 and CDR2: SGDLS, YYNGEE. Trimming stripped 0 bases from V and 4 bases from J, with 10 bases between. The CDR3 is 14 residues long. CDR3: CASSVGRDSETQYF. The CDR3 DNA reads TGTGCCAGCAGCGTAGGCCGGGATTCAGAGACCCAGTACTTC.

This clone was detected only once. A read error may be the cause here, since a much bigger clone is one base away. The sample contains more than one DNA sequence encoding this CDR3. The chain employs TRBV13 and TRBJ2-3, with 9 bases lining up with TRBD1. There are 15 residues in the CDR3. Germline assignment: CDR1 PRHDT and CDR2 FYEKMQ (reference sequence). V was clipped by 5 bases and J by 1 base; unmatched bases: 4. CDR3 DNA: TGTGCCAGCAGCAAACGACAGGGGGGCACAGATACGCAGTATTTT. Translating it yields CASSKRQGGTDTQYF.

The CDR3 DNA is TGCGCCAGCAGCCCCACGGGGGCAACTAATGAAAAACTGTTTTTT. Amino acids: CASSPTGATNEKLFF. The genes are TRBV5-1 and TRBJ1-4; possibly TRBD1 for D (5 bases). Trimming shortened V by 4 bases and J by 0 bases, and 10 bases separated the two germline ends. Germline V gene data show CDR1 as SGHRS and CDR2 as YFSETQ. The CDR3 spans 15 residues.

The CDR3 DNA is TGCGCCAGCAGCCAAGAGGTCGGCCTACTCAATTCACCCCTCCACTTT. It yields the protein CASSQEVGLLNSPLHF. This rearrangement joins TRBV4-1 to TRBJ1-6, with D hard to call. The CDR3 length is 16 residues. CDR1 and CDR2 (germline): MGHRA, YSYEKL. Trimming shortened V by 0 bases and J by 7 bases, and 13 bases separated the two germline ends.

The V and J genes are TRBV2 and TRBJ1-4, with 8 positions matching TRBD1. This CDR3 is 15 amino acids long. The V gene end was trimmed by 2 bases and the J gene end by 3 bases; junction bases not matched to a gene: 2. CDR1 and CDR2 from the germline V gene are SNHLY and FYNNEI. CDR3 in amino acids: CASSEQGAPNEKLFF. DNA of the CDR3: TGTGCCAGCAGTGAACAGGGGGCGCCTAATGAAAAACTGTTTTTT.

This sequence joins TRBV7-9 and TRBJ2-7, with a tentative D call TRBD2 (5 bases). CDR1 and CDR2 (germline): SEHNR, FQNEAQ (reference sequence). The CDR3 sequence is 12 residues long. The CDR3 sequence is CAEGANTYEQYF. The CDR3 DNA sequence: TGTGCAGAGGGAGCGAACACTTACGAGCAGTACTTC.

This chain uses TRBV5-4 with TRBJ2-7; 12 bases line up with TRBD1. Germline-derived CDR1 and CDR2 are SGHNT and YYREEE (reference sequence). The CDR3 is 15 residues long. Trimming at V came to 2 bases and at J to 5 bases, leaving 5 bases not matched to a gene. CDR3 amino acids: CASSFRGTGGHEQYF. The CDR3 DNA follows: TGTGCCAGCAGCTTCCGAGGGACAGGGGGCCACGAGCAGTACTTC.

The rearrangement uses TRBV5-1 and TRBJ1-2; D is uncertain. V shed 2 bases and J shed 0 bases, with 8 bases lying between them. This CDR3 has 14 residues. Looked up from germline, CDR1 is SGHRS and CDR2 is YFSETQ. The CDR3 DNA reads as TGCGCCAGCAGCTTAGATTCCGCTAACTATGGCTACACCTTC. Amino acid sequence: CASSLDSANYGYTF. Supplemented by reference TRBV5-1 and TRBJ1-2, the full variable domain reads KAGVTQTPRYLIKTRGQQVTLSCSPISGHRSVSWYQQTPGQGLQFLFEYFSETQRNKGNFPGRFSGRQFSNSRSEMNVSTLELGDSALYLCASSLDSANYGYTFGSGTRLTVV.

This clone turned up a few times. The chain employs TRBV6-1 and TRBJ2-3, with D unclear. Trimming left V 0 bases short and J 3 bases short, with 7 bases between. Germline V gene lookup returns CDR1 MNHNS and CDR2 SASEGT. The CDR3 consists of 14 residues. DNA for the CDR3: TGTGCCAGCAGTGAAGCAAGTGGGACAGATACGCAGTATTTT. The encoded protein is CASSEASGTDTQYF.

The chain couples TRBV19 to TRBJ1-1; TRBD1 is a possible D gene (5 bases). The germline CDR1 and CDR2 sequences are LNHDA and SQIVND (reference sequence). Between the trimmed V and J ends, which lost 1 base and 8 bases, there was a span of 11 bases. This CDR3 contains 13 residues. The CDR3 nucleotides read TGTGCCAGTAGTATAGGGCCATGGGGCGAAGCTTTCTTT. Protein sequence: CASSIGPWGEAFF.

This chain links TRBV11-2 with TRBJ1-1, with unresolved D. The CDR3 contains 14 residues. Trimming stripped 1 base from V and 4 bases from J, with 10 bases between. Germline V CDR1 and CDR2: SGHAT, FQNNGV. CDR3 coding DNA: TGTGCCAGCAGCTTAGTGCGTCAAGGCACTGAAGCTTTCTTT. Translating it yields CASSLVRQGTEAFF.

The chain recombines TRBV27 with TRBJ1-1; D gene uncertain. In germline, CDR1 is MNHEY, CDR2 SMNVEV (reference sequence). The CDR3 length is 14 residues. Trimming shortened V by 5 bases and J by 4 bases, and 14 bases separated the two germline ends. CDR3 residues: CASSAAGKTTEAFF. DNA for the CDR3: TGTGCCAGCAGTGCGGCCGGGAAGACCACTGAAGCTTTCTTT.

The rearrangement joins TRBV27 to TRBJ2-7; D is unclear. The CDR3 sequence is 19 residues long. Between the trimmed V and J ends, which lost 0 bases and 2 bases, there was a span of 23 bases. From germline, CDR1 is MNHEY and CDR2 SMNVEV (reference sequence). The chain's CDR3 is CASSLSPQRLGSNTYEQYF. The CDR3 nucleotides are TGTGCCAGCAGTTTATCGCCACAACGTTTGGGGTCCAATACCTACGAGCAGTACTTC.

The rearrangement links TRBV23-1 to TRBJ2-7, with D possibly TRBD2 on 6 matching bases. TRBV23-1 is an ORF, with its function uncertain. The CDR3 runs 12 residues. V shed 8 bases and J shed 5 bases, with 13 bases lying between them. The CDR3 sequence is CASGRRDDEQYF. In DNA, the CDR3 is TGCGCCAGCGGCCGGCGGGACGACGAGCAGTACTTC.

This clone was detected once. The genes are TRBV7-2 and TRBJ2-6; 7 positions agree with TRBD1. V trimming: 4 bases; J trimming: 3 bases; junction bases outside the gene matches: 3. CDR1 SGHTA and CDR2 FQGNSA come from the germline V gene. The CDR3 has 15 amino acids. The CDR3 loop reads CASSSQGFGANVLTF. Written as DNA, the CDR3 is TGTGCCAGCAGCTCACAGGGGTTTGGGGCCAACGTCCTGACTTTC.

A remark on this clone: This CDR3 is also generated by other DNA sequences in the sample. This chain links TRBV5-6 with TRBJ1-2, with TRBD1 as a possible D gene (5 bases). Germline loops: CDR1 SGHDT, CDR2 YYEEEE. Trimming left V 0 bases short and J 8 bases short, with 11 bases between. There are 13 residues in the CDR3. CDR3 DNA: TGTGCCAGCAGCTTGGGGCAGGGCGGCGGCTACACCTTC. This encodes CASSLGQGGGYTF.

This clone was picked up one time. The rearrangement links TRBV5-1 to TRBJ2-2; 8 bases agree with TRBD1. The trim removed 4 bases at V and 4 bases at J, leaving 9 bases unmatched. Germline V gene data show CDR1 as SGHRS and CDR2 as YFSETQ. The CDR3 loop spans 16 amino acids. CDR3 DNA: TGCGCCAGCAGCATGACAGGGGCTCTATCCACCGGGGAGCTGTTTTTT. It encodes CASSMTGALSTGELFF.

This chain connects TRBV2 to TRBJ2-3; D gene ambiguous. The germline V gene encodes CDR1 SNHLY and CDR2 FYNNEI. Trimming took 7 bases from V and 6 from J, leaving 8 bases between them. There are 11 residues in the CDR3. The CDR3 DNA reads as TGTGCCAGCACTCCCCGGGATACGCAGTATTTT. Translating gives CASTPRDTQYF.

This chain uses TRBV10-3 with TRBJ1-6, with 9 bases identical to TRBD1. With V trimmed by 4 bases and J by 8 bases, 0 bases remained unmatched. The V gene's germline CDR1 is ENHRY and CDR2 SYGVKD. The CDR3 consists of 13 residues. In DNA form, the CDR3 reads TGTGCCATCAGTGGGACAGGGGATTCACCCCTCCACTTT. Its translation is CAISGTGDSPLHF.

This clone was picked up a small number of times. This may be a read error, as it is one base from a much larger clone. Additional DNA sequences in this sample encode the identical CDR3. The gene calls are TRBV7-9 and TRBJ2-3, with D unresolved. The CDR3 spans 12 residues. Germline V lookup: CDR1 SEHNR, CDR2 FQNEAQ (reference sequence). Trimming took 4 bases from V and 0 from J, leaving 2 bases between them. The CDR3 region is CASSSSTDTQYF. CDR3 bases: TGTGCCAGCAGCTCAAGCACAGATACGCAGTATTTT. The full variable domain, rest sourced from reference TRBV7-9 and TRBJ2-3, is DTGVSQNPRHKITKRGQNVTFRCDPISEHNRLYWYRQTLGQGPEFLTYFQNEAQLEKSRLLSDRFSAERPKGSFSTLEIQRTEQGDSAMYLCASSSSTDTQYFGPGTRLTVL.

The chain carries TRBV7-9 and TRBJ2-1; no clear D. This CDR3 spans 12 amino acids. V lost 6 bases to trimming and J lost 6 bases, with 9 bases between them. Germline CDR1 is SEHNR and CDR2 is FQNEAQ (reference sequence). Here the CDR3 DNA reads TGTGCCAGCAGGCGACTGGGCAATGAGCAGTTCTTC. Translation gives CASRRLGNEQFF.

Worth noting for this clone: Other nucleotide sequences in the sample specify the same CDR3. V usage is TRBV19 and J usage is TRBJ1-1; no clear D gene. V lost 2 bases and J 1 base, leaving 5 bases between the germline ends. From germline, CDR1 is LNHDA and CDR2 SQIVND (reference sequence). The CDR3 has 13 amino acids. CDR3 in DNA: TGTGCCAGTAGTATAAGGGAGAACACTGAAGCTTTCTTT. Translation gives CASSIRENTEAFF.

The V gene is TRBV2, the J gene TRBJ2-7, with D possibly TRBD2 on 7 matching bases. V was pared by 8 bases and J by 0 bases, with 20 bases between. CDR1 is SNHLY and CDR2 is FYNNEI in the germline V gene. The CDR3 has 16 amino acids. The CDR3 loop reads CASGRRGGGVSYEQYF. CDR3 nucleotides: TGTGCCAGCGGACGCAGGGGCGGGGGCGTCTCCTACGAGCAGTACTTC.

The V call is TRBV4-3, the J call TRBJ2-3; no clear D gene. Germline V gene lookup returns CDR1 LGHNA and CDR2 YSLEER. The V end was cut by 3 bases, the J end by 0 bases, with 7 bases between. This CDR3 has 14 amino acids. The CDR3 protein is CASSQGKSTDTQYF. In DNA, the CDR3 is TGCGCCAGCAGCCAGGGGAAGAGCACAGATACGCAGTATTTT.

The rearrangement links TRBV6-5 to TRBJ2-7, with 8 positions matching TRBD2. Per the germline V gene, CDR1 is MNHEY and CDR2 is SVGAGI. The ends lost 8 bases at V and 6 bases at J; junction bases unmatched: 12. CDR3 length: 14 amino acids. The CDR3 bases are TGTGCCAGCTCTAATCCGGGACTAGGCCTCGAGCAGTACTTC. Translated, it gives CASSNPGLGLEQYF.